This TCR beta chain came from a study of shared clonotypes between healthy human individuals. Deletions cut 4 bases from V and 1 base from J, with 13 bases between. CDR1 LGHNA and CDR2 YNFKEQ come from the germline V gene. The CDR3 covers 16 residues. Points from the study as a whole: It was the few donors that limited the genetic and exposure-history diversity represented.

Per the authors' pipeline: From ImmunoSEQ came sequences covering only the junction and carrying no quality scores, so filtering differed. The protocol was immunoSEQ multiplex PCR, while the TCRdb copy is restricted to in-frame clones and leaves out a portion. The V and J calls and the clone size are those of that table, but D and trimming were determined from the DNA. This table holds about 980,000 clones, around 80% found once. Only one count was recorded for this clone. Its specificity is unknown. This clonotype was obtained from a man between 18 and 35 years old in good health. The sequencing input was memory CD4+ T cells sorted from blood. Subset here: CD45RA-negative fraction. The chain uses TRBV4-2 and TRBJ2-2, with D tentatively TRBD1 (6 bases). The chain's CDR3 is CASSPPDRVNTGELFF. Written as DNA, the CDR3 is TGTGCCAGCAGCCCGCCGGACAGAGTGAACACCGGGGAGCTGTTTTTT.